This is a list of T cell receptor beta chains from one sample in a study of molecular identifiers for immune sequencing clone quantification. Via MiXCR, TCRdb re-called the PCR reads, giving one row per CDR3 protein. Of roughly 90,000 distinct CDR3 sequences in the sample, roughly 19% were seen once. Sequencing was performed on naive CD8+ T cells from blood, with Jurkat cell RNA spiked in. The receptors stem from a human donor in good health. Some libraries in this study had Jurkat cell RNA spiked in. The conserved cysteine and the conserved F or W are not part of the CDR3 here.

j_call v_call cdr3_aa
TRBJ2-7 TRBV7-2 ASSLYYEQY
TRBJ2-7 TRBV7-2 ASSYSGGRYEQY
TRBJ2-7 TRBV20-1 SAYLPGQGAYEQY
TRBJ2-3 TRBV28 ASSGGLATDTQY
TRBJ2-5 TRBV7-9 ASSSQLDHLAIETQY
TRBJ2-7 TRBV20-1 SARADRGAGASYEQY
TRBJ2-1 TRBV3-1 ASSPRTGAYNEQF
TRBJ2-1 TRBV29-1 SVPSRGEQF
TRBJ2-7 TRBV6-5 ASSYGRTGYEQY
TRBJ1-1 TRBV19 ASSISLGATTEAF
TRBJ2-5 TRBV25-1 ASSGLMGAQY
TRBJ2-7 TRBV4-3 ASSQGRNGGYEQY
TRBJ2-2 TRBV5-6 ASSLGDGELF
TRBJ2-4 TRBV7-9 ASSGQGLAKNIQY
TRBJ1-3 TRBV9 ASSAGGSGNTIY
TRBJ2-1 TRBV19 ASSPDTYNEQF
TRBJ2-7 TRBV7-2 ASSLKILAGEGAGEQY
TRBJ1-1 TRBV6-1 ASREGTANTEAF
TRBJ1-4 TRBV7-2 ASSQGTGATNEKLF
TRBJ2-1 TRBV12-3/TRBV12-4 ASSFGVASGNEQF
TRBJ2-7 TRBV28 ASSGTGGLYEQY
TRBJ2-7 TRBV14 ASSGWTGDYEQY
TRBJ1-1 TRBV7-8 ASSPAGPEAF
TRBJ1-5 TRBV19 ASSIDGPHRPQH
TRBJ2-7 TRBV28 ASSYGTGDQY
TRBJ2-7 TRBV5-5 ASSWDRRTYEQY
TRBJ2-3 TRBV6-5 ASSYSADTDTQY
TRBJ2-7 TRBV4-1 ASSQLTRGGYYEQY
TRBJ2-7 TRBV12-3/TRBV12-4 ASSSDRAYEQY
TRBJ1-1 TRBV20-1 SADTGANTEAF
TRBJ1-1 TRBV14 ASSLRTGGWGTEAF
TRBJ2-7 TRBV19 ASSFGTGGYEQY
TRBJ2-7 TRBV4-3 ASSQEGQGTYEQY
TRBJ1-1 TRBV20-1 SARLGQANTEAF
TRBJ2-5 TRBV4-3 ASSQGLAGEGAQY
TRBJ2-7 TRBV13 ASSWGPDYEQY
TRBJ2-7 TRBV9 ASSVTQGHEQY
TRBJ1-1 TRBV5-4 ASSLDGTGRMNTEAF
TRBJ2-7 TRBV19 ASSISHPGAYEQY
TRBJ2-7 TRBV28 ASRYDWSAGYEQY
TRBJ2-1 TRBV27 ASSTRTGEQF
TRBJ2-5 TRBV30 AWFGGYQETQY
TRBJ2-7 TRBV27 ASSFGGSSYEQY
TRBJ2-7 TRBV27 AISTSGQGSYEQY
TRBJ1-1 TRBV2 ASNDRTEYTEAF
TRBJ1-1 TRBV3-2 ASSLRLTGGVPMNTEAF
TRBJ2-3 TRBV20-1 SARDLRGTDTQY
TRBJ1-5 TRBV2 ASSPDRGSNQPQH
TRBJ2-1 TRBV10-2 ATRLAGEQF
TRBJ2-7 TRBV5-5 ASSLGGASYEQY
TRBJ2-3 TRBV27 ASRTSGGYTDTQY
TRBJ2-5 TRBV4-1 ASSQEVGLTRETQY
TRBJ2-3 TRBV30 AWDGDWLGSDTQY
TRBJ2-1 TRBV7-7 ASSVSGRADFSYNEQF
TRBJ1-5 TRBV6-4 ASSGPLCQPQH
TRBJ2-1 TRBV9 ASQGGVSSYNEQF
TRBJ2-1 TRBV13 ASTSGTDYNEQF